Listed below are T cell receptor beta chains from one sample, sequenced in a study of blood T cell repertoires in COVID-19. Assay used: immunoSEQ multiplex PCR; TCRdb lists only in-frame clones, some missing. The data show around 340,000 clones, 89% seen once. The specimen sequenced was peripheral blood. Source of these receptors: a woman aged 60-75 years with COVID-19, enrolled during active disease. Both conserved end residues are part of each CDR3. The order of the fields is CDR3 DNA, CDR3 protein, D gene, V gene, J gene. A D gene is named only where the DNA matches it firmly.

cdr3_nt: TGTGCCAGCAGTTACCGGGACAGATACTATGGCTACACCTTC
cdr3_aa: CASSYRDRYYGYTF
d_call: TRBD1
v_call: TRBV2
j_call: TRBJ1-2

cdr3_nt: TGTGCCAGCAGACTCGGGACTAGCGGTACCTACGAGCAGTACTTC
cdr3_aa: CASRLGTSGTYEQYF
d_call: TRBD2
v_call: TRBV6-1
j_call: TRBJ2-7

cdr3_nt: TGTGCCACCTCGGATCTAGCGGGGGGGCCGGATGAGCAGTTCTTC
cdr3_aa: CATSDLAGGPDEQFF
d_call: TRBD2
v_call: TRBV3-1/TRBV3-2
j_call: TRBJ2-1

cdr3_nt: TGCGCCAGCAGCCCCGGAAGCGTCGGCTACACCTTC
cdr3_aa: CASSPGSVGYTF
d_call: .
v_call: TRBV5-1
j_call: TRBJ1-2

cdr3_nt: TGTGCCAGCAGTTACGAGCTCACGCAGTATTTT
cdr3_aa: CASSYELTQYF
d_call: .
v_call: TRBV6-5
j_call: TRBJ2-3

cdr3_nt: TGTGCCACCAGCAGAGTGGGCAGAACCCTCTCTGGAAACACCATATATTTT
cdr3_aa: CATSRVGRTLSGNTIYF
d_call: .
v_call: TRBV15
j_call: TRBJ1-3

cdr3_nt: TGTGCCAGCAGATCAGGGACAGGGTCTCATGGCTACACCTTC
cdr3_aa: CASRSGTGSHGYTF
d_call: TRBD1
v_call: TRBV6-6
j_call: TRBJ1-2

cdr3_nt: TGCGCCAGCAGCTTGAGTCTGCTGGGACAGGGGATGGGGAACACTGAAGCTTTCTTT
cdr3_aa: CASSLSLLGQGMGNTEAFF
d_call: TRBD1
v_call: TRBV5-1
j_call: TRBJ1-1

cdr3_nt: TGTGCCAGCAGTGAAGCGATTCCAGCTAACTATGGCTACACCTTC
cdr3_aa: CASSEAIPANYGYTF
d_call: .
v_call: TRBV6-1
j_call: TRBJ1-2

cdr3_nt: TGTGCCAGCAGTTCCAATGGGAGGGGTAGAGCTTTCTTT
cdr3_aa: CASSSNGRGRAFF
d_call: .
v_call: TRBV28
j_call: TRBJ1-1